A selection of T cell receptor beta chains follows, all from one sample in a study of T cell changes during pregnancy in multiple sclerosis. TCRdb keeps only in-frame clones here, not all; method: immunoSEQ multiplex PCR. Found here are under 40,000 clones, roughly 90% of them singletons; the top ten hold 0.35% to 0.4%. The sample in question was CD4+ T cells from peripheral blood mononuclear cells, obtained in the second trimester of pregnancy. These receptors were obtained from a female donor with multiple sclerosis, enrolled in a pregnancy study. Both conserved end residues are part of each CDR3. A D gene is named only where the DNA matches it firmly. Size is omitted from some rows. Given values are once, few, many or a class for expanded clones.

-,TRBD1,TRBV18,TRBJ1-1,CASSPQHQGGRTNTEAFF,TGTGCCAGCTCACCCCAACACCAGGGGGGTAGGACGAACACTGAAGCTTTCTTT
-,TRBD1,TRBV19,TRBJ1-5,CASSIRQGQPQHF,TGTGCCAGTAGTATTAGACAGGGTCAGCCCCAGCATTTT
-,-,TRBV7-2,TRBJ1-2,CASSLPGRDYNYGYTF,TGTGCCAGCAGCTTACCGGGCAGGGACTATAACTATGGCTACACCTTC
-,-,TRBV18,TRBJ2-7,CASSPIPGTGSYEQYF,TGTGCCAGCTCACCGATACCCGGGACTGGATCCTACGAGCAGTACTTC
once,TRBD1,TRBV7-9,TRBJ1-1,CASSLAHGTGQATEAFF,TGTGCCAGCAGCTTAGCCCACGGGACAGGCCAAGCCACTGAAGCTTTCTTT
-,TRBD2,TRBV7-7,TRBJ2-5,CASSLVTSGTPGETQYF,TGTGCCAGCAGCTTAGTGACTAGCGGGACCCCAGGGGAGACCCAGTACTTC
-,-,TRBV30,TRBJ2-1,CAWEVGQSSYNEQFF,TGTGCCTGGGAGGTGGGGCAGAGCTCCTACAATGAGCAGTTCTTC
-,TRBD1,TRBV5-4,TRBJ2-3,CASSSTGGQDTQYF,TGTGCCAGCAGCTCGACAGGGGGCCAAGATACGCAGTATTTT
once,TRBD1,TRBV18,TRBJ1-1,CASSERTGFNTEAFF,TGTGCCAGCTCAGAACGGACAGGCTTCAACACTGAAGCTTTCTTT
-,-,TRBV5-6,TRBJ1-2,CASSRGGGYTF,TGTGCCAGCAGCCGAGGTGGGGGCTACACCTTC
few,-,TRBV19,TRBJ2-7,CASSITRLSSYEQYF,TGTGCCAGTAGTATAACCAGGCTGAGCTCCTACGAGCAGTACTTC
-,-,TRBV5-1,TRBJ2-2,CASSLGEGVTGELFF,TGCGCCAGCAGCTTGGGGGAAGGGGTCACCGGGGAGCTGTTTTTT
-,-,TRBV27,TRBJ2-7,CASSLGTRTYEQYF,TGTGCCAGCAGTTTAGGGACTCGCACCTACGAGCAGTACTTC
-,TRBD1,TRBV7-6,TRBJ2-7,CASSTKTGETYEQYF,TGTGCCAGCAGCACCAAGACAGGGGAGACCTACGAGCAGTACTTC
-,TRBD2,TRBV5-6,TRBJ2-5,CASSRGGRGGQETQYF,TGTGCCAGCAGCCGGGGAGGGCGGGGGGGCCAAGAGACCCAGTACTTC
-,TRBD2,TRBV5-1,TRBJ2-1,CASSKYAGTSGANEQFF,TGCGCCAGCAGCAAATACGCCGGGACTAGCGGGGCAAATGAGCAGTTCTTC
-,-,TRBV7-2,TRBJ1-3,CASSLDDSPRNTIYF,TGTGCCAGCAGCTTAGACGACAGCCCTAGAAACACCATATATTTT
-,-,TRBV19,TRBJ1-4,CASSIRDFGFSGEKLFF,TGTGCCAGTAGTATTAGGGACTTCGGGTTCTCTGGTGAAAAACTGTTTTTT
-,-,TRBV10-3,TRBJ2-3,CAISEEGGDLTDTQYF,TGTGCCATCAGTGAAGAGGGGGGGGACCTAACCGATACGCAGTATTTT
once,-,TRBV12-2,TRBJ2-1,CASRILASYSYNEQFF,TGTGCAAGTCGTATCCTTGCTAGTTACTCCTACAATGAGCAGTTCTTC
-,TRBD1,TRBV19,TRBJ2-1,CASSRQGPLNEQFF,TGTGCCAGTAGTCGACAGGGTCCCCTCAATGAGCAGTTCTTC
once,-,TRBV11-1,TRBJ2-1,CASSSDAGNYNEQFF,TGTGCCAGCAGCTCTGACGCGGGGAACTACAATGAGCAGTTCTTC
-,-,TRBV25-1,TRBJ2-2,CASTDTNTGELFF,TGTGCCAGTACAGACACGAACACCGGGGAGCTGTTTTTT
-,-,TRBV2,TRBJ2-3,CASSELVNRGTDTQYF,TGTGCCAGCAGTGAGTTAGTGAACCGCGGCACAGATACGCAGTATTTT
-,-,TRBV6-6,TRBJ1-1,CATSFQGNTEAFF,TGTGCCACCTCTTTCCAGGGTAACACTGAAGCTTTCTTT
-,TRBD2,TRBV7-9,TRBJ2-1,CASSSPTSWGNEQFF,TGTGCCAGCAGCTCCCCGACTAGCTGGGGCAATGAGCAGTTCTTC
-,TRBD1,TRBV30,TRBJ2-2,CAWTRGQGVTGELFF,TGTGCCTGGACCAGAGGACAGGGAGTCACCGGGGAGCTGTTTTTT
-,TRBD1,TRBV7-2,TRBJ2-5,CASSLDMGQGQETQYF,TGTGCCAGCAGCTTAGACATGGGACAGGGGCAAGAGACCCAGTACTTC
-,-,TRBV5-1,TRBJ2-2,CASSPEGGPNTGELFF,TGCGCCAGCAGCCCAGAGGGCGGGCCGAACACCGGGGAGCTGTTTTTT
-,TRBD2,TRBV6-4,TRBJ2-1,CASSEGPGGRYNEQFF,TGTGCCAGCAGTGAAGGTCCGGGGGGGCGCTACAATGAGCAGTTCTTC
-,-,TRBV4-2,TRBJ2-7,CASSQDQYEQYF,TGTGCCAGCAGCCAAGACCAATACGAGCAGTACTTC
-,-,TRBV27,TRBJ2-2,CASSSLGGGTGELFF,TGTGCCAGCAGTTCGCTCGGGGGTGGTACCGGGGAGCTGTTTTTT
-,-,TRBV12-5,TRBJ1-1,CASGLSRGWGTEAFF,TGTGCTAGTGGCTTGTCCAGGGGTTGGGGGACTGAAGCTTTCTTT